One TCR beta chain is described in this entry. The target of this receptor is not known. One base away there is no much larger clone; base qualities are not given. The data were taken from a study of chemoradiotherapy in HPV16-positive cancers (dated by TCRdb to between 2021 and 2023). Regarding the study in general: Candidate HPV-specific T-cell clones and common TCR motifs were defined through functional T-cell assays on cells from a couple of HPV16-positive patients. Whether T-cell immunity against the HPV oncoproteins E6 and E7 changes during chemoradiotherapy and whether survival is affected by this immunity were examined in the study. Next, the candidate HPV-specific TCRs and motifs were followed in TCR repertoires from around 92 patients with HPV-related cancers.

Receptors were amplified or captured by the immunoSEQ multiplex PCR assay. TCRdb retrieved this table from immuneACCESS and kept in-frame rearrangements only. Not all clones are present; in checked studies, unresolved V genes account for under half, and no reason is known for the remainder. The sample records about 11,000 clones, roughly 71% of which are singletons. Around 6.8% of the sample comes from the top ten. What the research found in general, with its limitations: Only two HPV16-positive patients were used to derive the functional definition of HPV-specific T cells, and the survival association was reported for HPV16-positive patients. Improved recurrence-free survival in HPV16-positive patients was associated with expansion of HPV-responsive T cells during chemoradiotherapy. Expansion of candidate HPV-specific clones and E7-related TCR motifs was observed in the tumor microenvironment during treatment, whereas no such expansion was observed for non-HPV-specific T cells.

CDR1 MGHRA and CDR2 YSYEKL were looked up in the germline V gene. Spanning cysteine to phenylalanine, the CDR3 consists of 16 amino acids. Only CDR3 DNA remains: 48 bases, in frame from the first base. Repertoires were sampled repeatedly over the course of chemoradiotherapy so that clonal expansion in the tumor microenvironment could be followed. The chain is made from TRBV4-1 and TRBJ2-5, with 7 junctional bases fitting TRBD1. The DNA matches TRBJ2-7 better at its end, which makes the J call doubtful. This sample was gathered from a patient who underwent chemoradiotherapy. This receptor was identified in a human donor with HPV-associated anogenital cancer. Read as DNA, the sequence is TGCGCCAGCAGCCAGGACATGACAGGGTCTTTTTACGAGCAGTACTTC. Translation gives CASSQDMTGSFYEQYF.